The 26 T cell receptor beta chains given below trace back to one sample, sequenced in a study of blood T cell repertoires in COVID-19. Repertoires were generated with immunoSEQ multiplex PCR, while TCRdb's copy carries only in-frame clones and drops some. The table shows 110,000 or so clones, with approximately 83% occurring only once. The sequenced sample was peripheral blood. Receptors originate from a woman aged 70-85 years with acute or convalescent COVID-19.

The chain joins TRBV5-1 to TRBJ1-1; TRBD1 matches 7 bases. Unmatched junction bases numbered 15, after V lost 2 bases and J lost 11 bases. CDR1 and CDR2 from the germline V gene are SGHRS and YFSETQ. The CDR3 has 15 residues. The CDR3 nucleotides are TGCGCCAGCAGCTTCTCCGGGACAGCCCTTGGAGGGGCTTTCTTT. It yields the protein CASSFSGTALGGAFF.

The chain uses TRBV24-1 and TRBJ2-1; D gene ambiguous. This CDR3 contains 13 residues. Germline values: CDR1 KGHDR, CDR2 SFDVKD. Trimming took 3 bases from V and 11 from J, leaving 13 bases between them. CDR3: CATSDPISRKQFF. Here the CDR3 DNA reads TGTGCCACCAGTGATCCGATTAGCAGAAAGCAGTTCTTC.

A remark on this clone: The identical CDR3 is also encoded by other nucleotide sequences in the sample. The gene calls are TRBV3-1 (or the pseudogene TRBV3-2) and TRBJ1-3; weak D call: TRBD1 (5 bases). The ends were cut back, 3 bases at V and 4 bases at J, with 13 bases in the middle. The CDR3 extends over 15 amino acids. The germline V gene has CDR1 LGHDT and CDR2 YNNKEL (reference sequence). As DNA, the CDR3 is TGTGCCAGCAGCCAGGAAGGGGCGGTCGGAAACACCATATATTTT. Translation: CASSQEGAVGNTIYF.

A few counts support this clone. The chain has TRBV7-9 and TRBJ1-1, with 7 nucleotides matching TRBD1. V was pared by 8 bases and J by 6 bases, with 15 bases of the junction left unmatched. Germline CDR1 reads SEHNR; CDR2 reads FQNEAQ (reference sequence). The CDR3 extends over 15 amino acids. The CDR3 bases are TGTGCCAGCGGCGCCCGGGGACAGTACAGCTCTGAAGCTTTCTTT. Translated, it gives CASGARGQYSSEAFF.

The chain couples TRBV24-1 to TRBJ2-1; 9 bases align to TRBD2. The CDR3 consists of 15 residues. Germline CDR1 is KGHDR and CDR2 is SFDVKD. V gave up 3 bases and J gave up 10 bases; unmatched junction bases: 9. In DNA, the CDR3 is TGTGCCACCAGTGATCTGCGGGAGGGCCTTAGGGAGCAGTTCTTC. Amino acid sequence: CATSDLREGLREQFF.

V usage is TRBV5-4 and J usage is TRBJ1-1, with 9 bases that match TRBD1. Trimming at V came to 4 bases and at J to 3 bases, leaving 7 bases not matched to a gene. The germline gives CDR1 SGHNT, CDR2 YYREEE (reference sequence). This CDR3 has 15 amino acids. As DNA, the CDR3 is TGTGCCAGCAGCCGACCGACAGGGGGGTACACTGAAGCTTTCTTT. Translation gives CASSRPTGGYTEAFF. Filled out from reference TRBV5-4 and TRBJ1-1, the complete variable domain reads ETGVTQSPTHLIKTRGQQVTLRCSSQSGHNTVSWYQQALGQGPQFIFQYYREEENGRGNFPPRFSGLQFPNYSSELNVNALELDDSALYLCASSRPTGGYTEAFFGQGTRLTVV.

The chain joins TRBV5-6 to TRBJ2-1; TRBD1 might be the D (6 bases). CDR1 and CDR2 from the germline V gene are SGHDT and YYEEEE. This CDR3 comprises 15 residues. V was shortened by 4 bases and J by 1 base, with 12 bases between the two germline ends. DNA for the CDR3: TGTGCCAGCAGCCTTCAGGGGCAGTCCTACAATGAGCAGTTCTTC. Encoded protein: CASSLQGQSYNEQFF.

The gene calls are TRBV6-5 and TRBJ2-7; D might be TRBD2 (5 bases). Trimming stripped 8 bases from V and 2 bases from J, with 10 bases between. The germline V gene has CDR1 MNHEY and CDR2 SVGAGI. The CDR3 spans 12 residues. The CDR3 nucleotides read TGTGCCAGCGGGAGCTGGGCCTACGAGCAGTACTTC. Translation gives CASGSWAYEQYF.

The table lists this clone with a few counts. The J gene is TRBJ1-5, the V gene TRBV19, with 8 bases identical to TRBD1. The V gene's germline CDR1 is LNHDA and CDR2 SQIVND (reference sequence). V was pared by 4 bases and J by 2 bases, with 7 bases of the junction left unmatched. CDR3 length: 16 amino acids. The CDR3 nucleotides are TGTGCCAGTAGTAGTGGTCACAGGGGGGGCAATCAGCCCCAGCATTTT. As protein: CASSSGHRGGNQPQHF.

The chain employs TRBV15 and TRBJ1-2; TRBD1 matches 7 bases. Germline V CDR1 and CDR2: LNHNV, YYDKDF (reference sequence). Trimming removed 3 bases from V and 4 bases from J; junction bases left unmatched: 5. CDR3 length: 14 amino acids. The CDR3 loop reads CATSSATGIYGYTF. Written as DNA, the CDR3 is TGTGCCACCAGCAGCGCGACAGGGATCTATGGCTACACCTTC.

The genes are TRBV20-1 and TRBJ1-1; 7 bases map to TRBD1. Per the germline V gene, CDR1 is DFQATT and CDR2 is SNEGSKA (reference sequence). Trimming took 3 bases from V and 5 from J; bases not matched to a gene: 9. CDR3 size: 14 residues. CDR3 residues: CSASKGDRVTEAFF. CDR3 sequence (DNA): TGCAGTGCTAGTAAAGGAGACAGGGTGACTGAAGCTTTCTTT.

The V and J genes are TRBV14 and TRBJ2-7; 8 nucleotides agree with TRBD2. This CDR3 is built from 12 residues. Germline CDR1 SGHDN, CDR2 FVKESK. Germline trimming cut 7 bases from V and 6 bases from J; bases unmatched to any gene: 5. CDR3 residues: CASTPGGGEQYF. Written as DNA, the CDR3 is TGTGCCAGCACCCCGGGGGGGGGCGAGCAGTACTTC.

The CDR3 DNA follows: TGTGCCAGCAGCTTAAGCGGGGGGGCACAGTTCTTC. Translation: CASSLSGGAQFF. This sequence joins TRBV7-3 and TRBJ2-1, with 9 bases identical to TRBD2. V gave up 1 base and J gave up 13 bases; unmatched junction bases: 2. CDR1 is SGHTA, CDR2 FQGTGA, per germline. The CDR3 has 12 amino acids.

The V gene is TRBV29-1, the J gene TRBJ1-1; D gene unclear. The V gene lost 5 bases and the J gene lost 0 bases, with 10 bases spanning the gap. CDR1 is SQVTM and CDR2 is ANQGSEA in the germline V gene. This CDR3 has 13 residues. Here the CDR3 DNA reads TGCAGCGTTTCTACAGAGTTGAACACTGAAGCTTTCTTT. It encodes CSVSTELNTEAFF.

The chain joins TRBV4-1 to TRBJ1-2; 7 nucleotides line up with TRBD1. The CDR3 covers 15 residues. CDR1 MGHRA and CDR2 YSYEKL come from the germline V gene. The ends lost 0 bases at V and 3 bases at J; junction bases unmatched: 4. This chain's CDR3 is CASSQDWQGDYGYTF. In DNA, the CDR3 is TGCGCCAGCAGCCAAGATTGGCAGGGGGACTATGGCTACACCTTC.

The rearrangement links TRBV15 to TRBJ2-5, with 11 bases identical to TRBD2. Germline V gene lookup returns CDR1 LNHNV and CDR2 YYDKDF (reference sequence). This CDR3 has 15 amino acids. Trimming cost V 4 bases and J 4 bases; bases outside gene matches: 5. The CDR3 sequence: CATSKTTSGAETQYF. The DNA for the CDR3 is TGTGCCACCAGCAAAACGACTAGCGGGGCAGAGACCCAGTACTTC.

The CDR3 spells CASSYSSGGPYEQYF. CDR3 bases: TGTGCCAGCAGTTACTCTAGCGGGGGGCCTTACGAGCAGTACTTC. The V call is TRBV6-5, the J call TRBJ2-7; the match to TRBD2 covers 10 bases. The CDR3 has 15 amino acids. Germline lookup yields CDR1 MNHEY and CDR2 SVGAGI. V shed 0 bases and J 4 bases; nucleotides not matched to a gene: 3.

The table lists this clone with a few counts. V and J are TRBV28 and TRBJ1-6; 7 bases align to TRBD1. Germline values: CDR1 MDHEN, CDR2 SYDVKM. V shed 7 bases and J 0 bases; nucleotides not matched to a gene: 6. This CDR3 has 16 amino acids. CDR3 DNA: TGTGCCAGCACCCCGACAGGGAGCTCCTATAATTCACCCCTCCACTTT. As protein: CASTPTGSSYNSPLHF.

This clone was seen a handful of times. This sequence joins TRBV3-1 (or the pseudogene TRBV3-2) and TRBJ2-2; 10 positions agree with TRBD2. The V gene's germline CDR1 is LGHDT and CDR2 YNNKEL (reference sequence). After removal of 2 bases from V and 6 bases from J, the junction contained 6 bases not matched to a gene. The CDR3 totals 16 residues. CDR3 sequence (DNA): TGTGCCAGCAGCCAACAGCTAGCGGGAGTGGCCGGGGAGCTGTTTTTT. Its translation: CASSQQLAGVAGELFF.

The CDR3 loop is CASSLGGRGEADTQYF. The CDR3 nucleotides are TGTGCCAGCAGCTTAGGTGGCAGGGGAGAAGCAGATACGCAGTATTTT. The V and J genes are TRBV11-3 and TRBJ2-3; D might be TRBD1 (6 bases). The germline V gene has CDR1 SGHNT and CDR2 YENEEA. The CDR3 runs to 16 residues. Trimming removed 1 base at V and 4 bases at J, with 15 bases between.

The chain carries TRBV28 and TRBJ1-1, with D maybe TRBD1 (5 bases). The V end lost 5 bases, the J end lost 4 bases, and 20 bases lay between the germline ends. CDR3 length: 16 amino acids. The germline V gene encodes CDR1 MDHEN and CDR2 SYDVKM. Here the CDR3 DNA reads TGTGCCAGCAGTCAAAGGACAATGGGGTTGGGCACTGAAGCTTTCTTT. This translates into CASSQRTMGLGTEAFF.

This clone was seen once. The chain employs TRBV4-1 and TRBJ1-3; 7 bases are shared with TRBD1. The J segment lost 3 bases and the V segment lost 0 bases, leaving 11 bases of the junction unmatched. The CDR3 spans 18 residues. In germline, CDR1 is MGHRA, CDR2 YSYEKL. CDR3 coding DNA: TGCGCCAGCAGCCAAGATGGTGGGGCAGGGGGAGTTGGAAACACCATATATTTT. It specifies CASSQDGGAGGVGNTIYF.

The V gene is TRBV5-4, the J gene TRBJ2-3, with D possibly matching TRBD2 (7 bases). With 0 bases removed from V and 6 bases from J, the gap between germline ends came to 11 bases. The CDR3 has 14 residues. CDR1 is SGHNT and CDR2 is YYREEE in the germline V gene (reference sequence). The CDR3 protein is CASSLGWGGDTQYF. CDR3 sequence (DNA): TGTGCCAGCAGCTTGGGTTGGGGGGGCGATACGCAGTATTTT.

For the CDR3, the DNA is TGTGCCAGCAGTTACCCACAGGGACGTCATGGCAATGAGCAGTTCTTC. This sequence encodes CASSYPQGRHGNEQFF. The chain joins TRBV6-5 to TRBJ2-1; possible D gene TRBD1, 6 bases. Trimming shortened V by 2 bases and J by 6 bases, and 17 bases separated the two germline ends. Germline lookup yields CDR1 MNHEY and CDR2 SVGAGI. The length of the CDR3 is 16 residues.

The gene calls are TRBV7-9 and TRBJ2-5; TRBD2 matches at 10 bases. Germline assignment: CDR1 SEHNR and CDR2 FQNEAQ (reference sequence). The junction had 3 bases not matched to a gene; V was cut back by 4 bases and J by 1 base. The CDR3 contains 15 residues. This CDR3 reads CASSSASGGQETQYF. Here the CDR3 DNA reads TGTGCCAGCAGCTCGGCTAGCGGGGGCCAAGAGACCCAGTACTTC.

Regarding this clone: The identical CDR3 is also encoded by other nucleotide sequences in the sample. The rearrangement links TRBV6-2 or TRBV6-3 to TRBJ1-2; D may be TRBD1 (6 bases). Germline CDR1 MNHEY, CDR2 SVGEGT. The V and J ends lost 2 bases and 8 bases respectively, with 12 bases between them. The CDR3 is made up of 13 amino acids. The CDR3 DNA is TGTGCCAGCAGTTACGACAGGACGCGGGGCTACACCTTC. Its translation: CASSYDRTRGYTF.